This TCR beta chain is from a study of T cells after yellow fever vaccination. Study overall: Low-cell-number fractions were prepared with SMART-Seq v4 Ultra Low Input.

Germline V gene data show CDR1 as SGHRS and CDR2 as YFSETQ. V was cut by 6 bases and J by 8 bases, with 41 bases left in between. CDR3 length equals 21 residues. Synthesis of TCR cDNA relied on 5'RACE template switching, which attached a universal primer site and UMIs. TCRdb redid the calling of the 5' RACE reads with MiXCR, one entry per CDR3 protein. This table has 160,000 or so distinct CDR3 sequences, 6% to 7.5% appearing once. This clonotype came up a few times. Sample: CD4+ T cells sorted from PBMCs, taken 4 to 6 days after the first yellow fever vaccination. The receptor was isolated from a young man who received the YFV17D yellow fever vaccine. The chain carries TRBV5-1 and TRBJ1-2; D is possibly TRBD1 (6 bases). The CDR3 loop is CASTPFPGHFPLRARGYGYTF. CDR3 bases: TGCGCCAGCACCCCATTTCCGGGACACTTTCCCCTTCGAGCCCGTGGGTACGGCTACACCTTC.